This T cell receptor beta chain emerged from a study of blood T cell repertoires in COVID-19. At the level of the study: Acute-phase and convalescent COVID-19 samples originated in the United States, Italy and Spain.

In germline, CDR1 is LGHNA, CDR2 YSLEER. The CDR3 loop spans 14 amino acids. The ends lost 4 bases at V and 5 bases at J; junction bases unmatched: 3. TCRdb's copy holds only in-frame clones and misses some; the assay was immunoSEQ multiplex PCR. The profile shows about 280,000 clones, approximately 85% of them singletons. This clonotype was sampled from a man between 18 and 29 years old with active or convalescent COVID-19. This chain uses TRBV4-3 with TRBJ2-3; 10 bases line up with TRBD1. Input material: peripheral blood. This chain's CDR3 is CASSPGQGLDTQYF. The CDR3 bases are TGCGCCAGCAGCCCGGGACAGGGGCTAGATACGCAGTATTTT.